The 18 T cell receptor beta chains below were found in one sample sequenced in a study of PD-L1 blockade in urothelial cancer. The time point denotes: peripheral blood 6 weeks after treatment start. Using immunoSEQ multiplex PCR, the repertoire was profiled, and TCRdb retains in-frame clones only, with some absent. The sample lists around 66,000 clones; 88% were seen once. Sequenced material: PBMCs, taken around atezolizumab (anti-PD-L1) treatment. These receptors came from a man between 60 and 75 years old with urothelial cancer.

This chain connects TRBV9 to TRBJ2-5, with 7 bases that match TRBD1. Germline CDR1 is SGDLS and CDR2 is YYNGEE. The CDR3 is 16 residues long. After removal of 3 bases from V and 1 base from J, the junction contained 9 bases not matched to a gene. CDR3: CASSAREQGSQETQYF. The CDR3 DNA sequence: TGTGCCAGCAGCGCCAGGGAACAGGGGTCCCAAGAGACCCAGTACTTC.

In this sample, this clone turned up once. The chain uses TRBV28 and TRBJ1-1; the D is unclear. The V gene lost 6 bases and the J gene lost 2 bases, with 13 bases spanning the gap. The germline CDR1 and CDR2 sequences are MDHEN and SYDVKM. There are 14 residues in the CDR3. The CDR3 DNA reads TGTGCCAGCAGCGTGTTTGAGGATAACACTGAAGCTTTCTTT. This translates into CASSVFEDNTEAFF.

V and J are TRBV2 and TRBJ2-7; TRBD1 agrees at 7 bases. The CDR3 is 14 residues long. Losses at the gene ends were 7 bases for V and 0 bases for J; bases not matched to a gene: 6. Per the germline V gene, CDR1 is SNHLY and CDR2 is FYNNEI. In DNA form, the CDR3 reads TGTGCCAGCATCCCGGGACAGAACTCCTACGAGCAGTACTTC. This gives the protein CASIPGQNSYEQYF.

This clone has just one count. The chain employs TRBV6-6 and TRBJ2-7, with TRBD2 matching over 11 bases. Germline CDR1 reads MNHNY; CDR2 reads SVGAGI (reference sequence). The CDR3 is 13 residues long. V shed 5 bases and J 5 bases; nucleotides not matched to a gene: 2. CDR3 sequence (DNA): TGTGCCAGCAGTATAGCGGGAGGGAACGAGCAGTACTTC. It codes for CASSIAGGNEQYF.

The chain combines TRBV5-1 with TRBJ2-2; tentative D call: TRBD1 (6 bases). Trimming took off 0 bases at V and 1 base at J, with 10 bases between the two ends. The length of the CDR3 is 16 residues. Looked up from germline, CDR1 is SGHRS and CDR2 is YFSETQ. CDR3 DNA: TGCGCCAGCAGCTTGGGACTGGACAGGAACACCGGGGAGCTGTTTTTT. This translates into CASSLGLDRNTGELFF.

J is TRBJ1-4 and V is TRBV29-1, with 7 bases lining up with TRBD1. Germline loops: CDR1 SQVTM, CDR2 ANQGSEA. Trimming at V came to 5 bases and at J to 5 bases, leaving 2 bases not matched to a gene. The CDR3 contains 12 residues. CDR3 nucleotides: TGCAGCGTTTTGACAGGGAATGAAAAACTGTTTTTT. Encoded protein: CSVLTGNEKLFF.

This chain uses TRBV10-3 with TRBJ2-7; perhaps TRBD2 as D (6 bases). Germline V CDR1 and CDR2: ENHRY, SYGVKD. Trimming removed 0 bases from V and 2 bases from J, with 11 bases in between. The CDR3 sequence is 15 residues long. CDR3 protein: CAISESAGRTYEQYF. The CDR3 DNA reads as TGTGCCATCAGTGAGTCTGCAGGGAGGACCTACGAGCAGTACTTC.

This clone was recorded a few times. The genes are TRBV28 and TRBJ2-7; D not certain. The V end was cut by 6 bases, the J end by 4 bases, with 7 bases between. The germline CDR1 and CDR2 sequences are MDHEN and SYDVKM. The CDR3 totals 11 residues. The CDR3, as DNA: TGTGCCAGCAGCATGGAGTACGAGCAGTACTTC. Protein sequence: CASSMEYEQYF.

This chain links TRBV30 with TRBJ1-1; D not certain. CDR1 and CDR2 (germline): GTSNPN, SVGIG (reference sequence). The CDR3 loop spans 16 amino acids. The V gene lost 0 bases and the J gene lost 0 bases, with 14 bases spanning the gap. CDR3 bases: TGTGCCTGGAGTGTACACACTCTCGGGATGAACACTGAAGCTTTCTTT. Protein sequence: CAWSVHTLGMNTEAFF. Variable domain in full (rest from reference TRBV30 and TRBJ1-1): SQTIHQWPATLVQPVGSPLSLECTVEGTSNPNLYWYRQAAGRGLQLLFYSVGIGQISSEVPQNLSASRPQDRQFILSSKKLLLSDSGFYLCAWSVHTLGMNTEAFFGQGTRLTVV.

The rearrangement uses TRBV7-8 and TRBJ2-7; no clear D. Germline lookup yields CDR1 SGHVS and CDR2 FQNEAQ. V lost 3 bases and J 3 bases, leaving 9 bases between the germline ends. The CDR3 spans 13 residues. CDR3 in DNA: TGTGCCAGCAGCTTGGCAAGTATCTACGAGCAGTACTTC. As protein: CASSLASIYEQYF.

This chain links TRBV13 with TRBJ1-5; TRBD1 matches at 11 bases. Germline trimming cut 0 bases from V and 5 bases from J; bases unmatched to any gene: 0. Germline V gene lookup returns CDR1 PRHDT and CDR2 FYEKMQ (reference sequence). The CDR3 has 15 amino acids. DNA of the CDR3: TGTGCCAGCAGCTTAGGGGGACAGGGGGATCAGCCCCAGCATTTT. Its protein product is CASSLGGQGDQPQHF.

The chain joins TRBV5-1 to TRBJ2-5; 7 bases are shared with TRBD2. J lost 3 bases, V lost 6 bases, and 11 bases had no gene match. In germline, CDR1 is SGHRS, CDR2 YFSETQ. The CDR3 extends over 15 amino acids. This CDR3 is CASTLAWGGEETQYF. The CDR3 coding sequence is TGCGCCAGCACCTTAGCTTGGGGGGGTGAAGAGACCCAGTACTTC.

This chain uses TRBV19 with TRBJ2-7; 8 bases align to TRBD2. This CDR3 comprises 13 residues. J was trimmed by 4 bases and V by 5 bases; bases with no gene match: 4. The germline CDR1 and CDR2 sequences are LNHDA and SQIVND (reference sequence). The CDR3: CASSATSGYEQYF. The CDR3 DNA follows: TGTGCCAGTAGTGCCACTAGCGGATACGAGCAGTACTTC. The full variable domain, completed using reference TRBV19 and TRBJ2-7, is DGGITQSPKYLFRKEGQNVTLSCEQNLNHDAMYWYRQDPGQGLRLIYYSQIVNDFQKGDIAEGYSVSREKKESFPLTVTSAQKNPTAFYLCASSATSGYEQYFGPGTRLTVT.

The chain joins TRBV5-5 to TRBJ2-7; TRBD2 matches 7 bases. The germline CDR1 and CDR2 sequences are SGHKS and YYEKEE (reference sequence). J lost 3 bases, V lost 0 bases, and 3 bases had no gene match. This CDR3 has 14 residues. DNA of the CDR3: TGTGCCAGCAGCTTGGTGCCGGGGGGCTACGAGCAGTACTTC. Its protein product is CASSLVPGGYEQYF.

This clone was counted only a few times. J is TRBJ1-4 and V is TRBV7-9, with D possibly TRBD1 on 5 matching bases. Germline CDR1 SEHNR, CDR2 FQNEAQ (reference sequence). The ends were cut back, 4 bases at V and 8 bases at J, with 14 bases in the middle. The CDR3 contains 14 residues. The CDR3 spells CASSYRQPNEKLFF. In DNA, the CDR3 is TGTGCCAGCAGCTACCGACAGCCCAACGAAAAACTGTTTTTT. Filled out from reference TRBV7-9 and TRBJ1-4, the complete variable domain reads DTGVSQNPRHKITKRGQNVTFRCDPISEHNRLYWYRQTLGQGPEFLTYFQNEAQLEKSRLLSDRFSAERPKGSFSTLEIQRTEQGDSAMYLCASSYRQPNEKLFFGSGTQLSVL.

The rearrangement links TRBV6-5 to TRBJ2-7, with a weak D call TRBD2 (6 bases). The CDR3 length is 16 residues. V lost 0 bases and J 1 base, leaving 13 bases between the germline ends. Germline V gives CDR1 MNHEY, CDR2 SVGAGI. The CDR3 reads CASSYSGSQISYEQYF. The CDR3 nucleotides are TGTGCCAGCAGTTACTCCGGGAGCCAAATATCCTACGAGCAGTACTTC.

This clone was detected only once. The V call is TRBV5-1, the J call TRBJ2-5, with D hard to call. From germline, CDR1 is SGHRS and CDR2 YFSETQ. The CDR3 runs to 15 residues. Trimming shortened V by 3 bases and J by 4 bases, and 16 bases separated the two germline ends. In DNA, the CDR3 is TGCGCCAGCAGCTCCTCCGCCGGGTCCGGAGAGACCCAGTACTTC. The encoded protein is CASSSSAGSGETQYF.

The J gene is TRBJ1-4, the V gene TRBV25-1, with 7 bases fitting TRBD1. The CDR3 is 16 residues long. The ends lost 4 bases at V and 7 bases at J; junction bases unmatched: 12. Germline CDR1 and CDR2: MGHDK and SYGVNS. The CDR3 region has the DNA TGTGCCAGCAGTGGAACCTCAGGGGGGTTAAGTGAAAAACTGTTTTTT. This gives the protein CASSGTSGGLSEKLFF.